Many counts were recorded for the clone carrying this TCR beta chain. What it recognizes is unknown. The entry originates in a study of neurological immune-mediated disorders. Broader study findings: The repertoires of 18 of 34 multiple sclerosis patients fell into one related-CDR3 cluster (a possible signature) under phylogenetic grouping. For the multiple sclerosis repertoire cluster, no association with any clinical or MRI feature was found. In HTLV-1-associated myelopathy, TCR clonal expansion was greatest, whereas multiple sclerosis had the least, falling below healthy controls.

As for the cDNA, it was generated by 5'RACE with 10-nucleotide random UMIs. TCRdb re-called the 5' RACE reads through MiXCR, storing one row per CDR3 protein. The sample carries 100,000 to 150,000 distinct CDR3 sequences, roughly 3.2% recorded once. Per germline, CDR1 SNHLY and CDR2 FYNNEI. Losses at the gene ends were 4 bases for V and 3 bases for J; bases not matched to a gene: 5. The CDR3 has 14 residues. Material for sequencing was PBMCs. The TCR was taken from a woman in her thirties with multiple sclerosis. V gene TRBV2 combines with J gene TRBJ2-7; 8 nucleotides line up with TRBD2. The CDR3 loop reads CASSGGGGRYEQYF. The CDR3, as DNA: TGTGCCAGCAGTGGGGGCGGGGGGCGCTACGAGCAGTACTTC.